A few counts support the clone carrying this T cell receptor (beta chain). Germline V gene lookup returns CDR1 DFQATT and CDR2 SNEGSKA (reference sequence). The CDR3 runs to 13 residues. The germline V and J ends were trimmed by 2 bases and 3 bases, with 11 bases remaining between them. This entry is derived from a study of response to subunit inactivated influenza vaccine. MiXCR, applied by TCRdb to the RT-PCR reads, yields one record per CDR3 protein. The data show 550,000 to 600,000 distinct CDR3 sequences, with around 11% seen just once and roughly a tenth held by the top ten. This specimen was PBMCs from blood, taken on the day of vaccination. The chain joins TRBV20-1 to TRBJ2-7; D is possibly TRBD2 (5 bases). This sequence was found in a man aged 45 to 65 who received an inactivated influenza vaccine. CDR3 sequence: CSARSSDYYEQYF. The CDR3, as DNA: TGCAGTGCTAGAAGTAGCGACTACTACGAGCAGTACTTC.